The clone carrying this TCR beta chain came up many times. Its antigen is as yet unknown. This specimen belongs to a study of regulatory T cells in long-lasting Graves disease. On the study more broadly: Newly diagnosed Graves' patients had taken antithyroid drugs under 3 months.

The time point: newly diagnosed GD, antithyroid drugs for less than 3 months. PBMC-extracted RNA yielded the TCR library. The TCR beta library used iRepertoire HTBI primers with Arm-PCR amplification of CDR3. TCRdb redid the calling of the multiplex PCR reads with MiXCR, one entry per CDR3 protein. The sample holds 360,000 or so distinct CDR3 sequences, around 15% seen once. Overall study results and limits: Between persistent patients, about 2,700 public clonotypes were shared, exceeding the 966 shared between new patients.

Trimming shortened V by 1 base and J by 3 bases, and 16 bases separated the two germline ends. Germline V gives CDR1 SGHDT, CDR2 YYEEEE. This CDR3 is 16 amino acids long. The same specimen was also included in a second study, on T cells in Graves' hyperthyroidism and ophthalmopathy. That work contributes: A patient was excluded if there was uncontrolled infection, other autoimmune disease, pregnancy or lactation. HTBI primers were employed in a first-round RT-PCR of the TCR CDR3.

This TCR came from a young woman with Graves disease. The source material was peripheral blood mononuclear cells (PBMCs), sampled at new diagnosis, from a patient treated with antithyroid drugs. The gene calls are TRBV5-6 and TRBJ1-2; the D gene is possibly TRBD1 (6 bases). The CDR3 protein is CASSLTWAGAHYGYTF. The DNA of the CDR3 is TGTGCCAGCAGCTTGACGTGGGCGGGGGCCCACTATGGCTACACCTTC.